A single sample gave rise to the 30 T cell receptor beta chains below, sequenced in a study of beta chain features in type 1 diabetes. Points from the study as a whole: Moderate but significant shortening of TCRB CDR3s was recorded in all four CD4+ subsets from Type 1 diabetes patients.

Reverse transcription of all isolated RNA meant that expressed TCRB transcripts were sequenced. Only in-frame clones appear in the TCRdb table, and some are missing; sequencing was by immunoSEQ multiplex PCR. This sample has 160,000 or so clones, with around 9.7% found just once. These receptors have no known antigen. Sequencing was performed on central memory CD4+ T cells from blood. These receptors all come from a woman in her twenties or thirties with type 1 diabetes.

V and J are TRBV28 and TRBJ1-1; TRBD1 matches at 8 bases. This CDR3 has 12 residues. Germline lookup yields CDR1 MDHEN and CDR2 SYDVKM. The trim removed 4 bases at V and 11 bases at J, leaving 6 bases unmatched. The CDR3 bases are TGTGCCAGCAGTTCGTCGACAGGGGTGGCTTTCTTT. This sequence encodes CASSSSTGVAFF.

This clone was seen only a few times. The chain joins TRBV5-1 to TRBJ2-5; D is possibly TRBD2 (5 bases). V lost 0 bases, J lost 4 bases, and 10 bases lay in between. The germline V gene has CDR1 SGHRS and CDR2 YFSETQ. This CDR3 spans 14 amino acids. DNA for the CDR3: TGCGCCAGCAGCTTGGGAGGACTCGGAGAGACCCAGTACTTC. Its protein product is CASSLGGLGETQYF.

This clone has just a few counts. The V and J genes are TRBV11-2 and TRBJ1-2; possible D gene TRBD1, 5 bases. The V and J ends lost 1 base and 4 bases respectively, with 10 bases between them. The CDR3 spans 14 residues. CDR1 and CDR2 from the germline V gene are SGHAT and FQNNGV. Here the CDR3 reads CASSLGGQGYGYTF. CDR3 DNA sequence: TGTGCCAGCAGCTTAGGCGGTCAGGGCTATGGCTACACCTTC.

This chain uses TRBV5-4 with TRBJ2-7; TRBD1 aligns across 7 bases. Germline-derived CDR1 and CDR2 are SGHNT and YYREEE (reference sequence). J lost 0 bases, V lost 4 bases, and 7 bases had no gene match. This CDR3 comprises 15 residues. DNA for the CDR3: TGTGCCAGCAGCCTAGAGACAGGGATCTCCTACGAGCAGTACTTC. As protein: CASSLETGISYEQYF.

The J gene is TRBJ1-5, the V gene TRBV6-1; no clear D. The length of the CDR3 is 14 residues. The ends were cut back, 5 bases at V and 0 bases at J, with 8 bases in the middle. The V gene's germline CDR1 is MNHNS and CDR2 SASEGT. As DNA, the CDR3 is TGTGCCAGCAGTCTACTATATAGCAATCAGCCCCAGCATTTT. Protein: CASSLLYSNQPQHF.

The rearrangement joins TRBV30 to TRBJ1-2; D is unresolved. The V gene lost 0 bases and the J gene lost 0 bases, with 11 bases spanning the gap. The CDR3 has 15 amino acids. Germline-derived CDR1 and CDR2 are GTSNPN and SVGIG (reference sequence). CDR3 DNA: TGTGCCTGGAGTGTAGCGTCGGTAGCTAACTATGGCTACACCTTC. Amino acid sequence: CAWSVASVANYGYTF.

Many counts were recorded for this clone. The gene calls are TRBV10-3 and TRBJ2-3; D not certain. The CDR3 runs to 11 residues. V lost 8 bases, J lost 2 bases, and 5 bases lay in between. Germline CDR1 is ENHRY and CDR2 is SYGVKD. In DNA form, the CDR3 reads TGTGCCATCTCCCACACAGATACGCAGTATTTT. Protein: CAISHTDTQYF.

The CDR3 reads CAISEIDRVNEQFF. The CDR3 DNA is TGTGCCATCAGTGAGATCGACAGGGTCAATGAGCAGTTCTTC. This chain connects TRBV10-3 to TRBJ2-1, with 7 bases fitting TRBD1. The CDR3 consists of 14 residues. The V gene's germline CDR1 is ENHRY and CDR2 SYGVKD. Unmatched junction bases numbered 4, after V lost 2 bases and J lost 6 bases.

This rearrangement joins TRBV29-1 to TRBJ2-7; perhaps TRBD1 as D (5 bases). CDR3 size: 12 residues. The V end was cut by 5 bases, the J end by 6 bases, with 14 bases between. The germline CDR1 and CDR2 sequences are SQVTM and ANQGSEA. CDR3 nucleotide sequence: TGCAGCGTTTTACAGGTGTTGGGCGAGCAGTACTTC. Protein: CSVLQVLGEQYF.

This clone has ten or more counts. V is TRBV28 and J is TRBJ2-6; no clear D gene. The CDR3 runs 16 residues. The V end lost 2 bases, the J end lost 0 bases, and 8 bases lay between the germline ends. Germline V gives CDR1 MDHEN, CDR2 SYDVKM. The CDR3 bases are TGTGCCAGCAGTTTACTACAGTTCTCTGGGGCCAACGTCCTGACTTTC. Translated, it gives CASSLLQFSGANVLTF.

This clone was seen only a few times. This chain joins TRBV13 and TRBJ2-2; 11 bases are a match to TRBD2. The CDR3 has 16 amino acids. Germline lookup yields CDR1 PRHDT and CDR2 FYEKMQ (reference sequence). The V gene end was trimmed by 3 bases and the J gene end by 4 bases; junction bases not matched to a gene: 4. The CDR3 nucleotides are TGTGCCAGCAGCTTTAGCGGGAGGGCCACCACCGGGGAGCTGTTTTTT. Translating gives CASSFSGRATTGELFF. The variable domain in full, completed from reference TRBV13 and TRBJ2-2, reads AAGVIQSPRHLIKEKRETATLKCYPIPRHDTVYWYQQGPGQDPQFLISFYEKMQSDKGSIPDRFSAQQFSDYHSELNMSSLELGDSALYFCASSFSGRATTGELFFGEGSRLTVL.

In this sample, this clone turned up a few times. V is TRBV5-4 and J is TRBJ1-2; TRBD1 aligns across 7 bases. The CDR3 is 14 residues long. With 4 bases clipped from V and 10 bases from J, the junction kept 13 bases outside the gene matches. Germline V CDR1 and CDR2: SGHNT, YYREEE (reference sequence). Here the CDR3 DNA reads TGTGCCAGCAGCGCGCTCGACAGGGATGTAAACTACACCTTC. This gives the protein CASSALDRDVNYTF.

This clone has at least ten counts. The rearrangement joins TRBV5-6 to TRBJ2-5; the D gene is possibly TRBD2 (5 bases). In germline, CDR1 is SGHDT, CDR2 YYEEEE. The germline V and J ends were trimmed by 0 bases and 7 bases, with 16 bases remaining between them. This CDR3 spans 15 amino acids. The CDR3 loop reads CASSLDRGLLLTQYF. In nucleotides, the CDR3 is TGTGCCAGCAGCTTGGATAGAGGACTCCTTTTGACCCAGTACTTC.

This clone was counted between two and nine times. The CDR3 DNA reads as TGTGCCAGCAGCTTGGCCCTTGACTCGTTCGCGAACACCGGGGAGCTGTTTTTT. It translates to CASSLALDSFANTGELFF. The chain combines TRBV5-4 with TRBJ2-2, with unresolved D. Trimming cost V 0 bases and J 0 bases, with 15 bases left between them. CDR3 size: 18 residues. Germline assignment: CDR1 SGHNT and CDR2 YYREEE (reference sequence).

The chain joins TRBV15 to TRBJ2-3; 8 positions match TRBD1. The CDR3 extends over 14 amino acids. Germline V gives CDR1 LNHNV, CDR2 YYDKDF (reference sequence). Trimming took 9 bases from V and 2 from J; bases not matched to a gene: 7. The CDR3 spells CATRQGRLTDTQYF. As DNA, the CDR3 is TGTGCCACGAGACAGGGGCGACTCACAGATACGCAGTATTTT.

This clone was seen only a few times. This sequence joins TRBV28 and TRBJ2-2; TRBD1 might be the D (5 bases). The length of the CDR3 is 12 residues. Germline CDR1 MDHEN, CDR2 SYDVKM. Trimming removed 3 bases from V and 7 bases from J, with 6 bases in between. CDR3 amino acids: CASSFDSGELFF. CDR3 in DNA: TGTGCCAGCAGTTTCGACAGCGGGGAGCTGTTTTTT.

This clone was detected a few times. The chain couples TRBV4-2 to TRBJ2-2; D is ambiguous. Germline V gene lookup returns CDR1 LGHNA and CDR2 YNFKEQ. Trimming removed 4 bases from V and 4 bases from J, with 7 bases in between. This CDR3 has 13 residues. CDR3 protein: CASSPRLTGELFF. The CDR3 DNA follows: TGTGCCAGCAGCCCCCGACTCACCGGGGAGCTGTTTTTT.

The chain carries TRBV28 and TRBJ1-2; unclear D gene. V was shortened by 10 bases and J by 1 base, with 10 bases between the two germline ends. The CDR3 consists of 12 residues. The germline V gene encodes CDR1 MDHEN and CDR2 SYDVKM. This CDR3 is CAILASNYGYTF. The CDR3 nucleotides are TGTGCCATTCTAGCCAGTAACTATGGCTACACCTTC.

The rearrangement links TRBV29-1 to TRBJ2-7; TRBD1 is a possible D gene (5 bases). Germline V gives CDR1 SQVTM, CDR2 ANQGSEA. The CDR3 is 12 amino acids. With 1 base removed from V and 1 base from J, the gap between germline ends came to 5 bases. The CDR3 is CSVEGQSYEQYF. In DNA form, the CDR3 reads TGCAGCGTTGAAGGACAGTCCTACGAGCAGTACTTC.

This clone was seen a handful of times. The chain has TRBV28 and TRBJ2-1; D is possibly TRBD1 (6 bases). Trimming pared 11 bases from V and 0 bases from J, leaving 17 bases between. The CDR3 has 15 amino acids. Per the germline V gene, CDR1 is MDHEN and CDR2 is SYDVKM. The CDR3 coding sequence is TGTGCCGCGGAAGGGGGACCGTCCTCCTACAATGAGCAGTTCTTC. Amino acids: CAAEGGPSSYNEQFF.

This clone was detected only once. The chain has TRBV2 and TRBJ1-5; possible D gene TRBD1, 5 bases. Germline V lookup: CDR1 SNHLY, CDR2 FYNNEI. Trimming shortened V by 4 bases and J by 5 bases, and 9 bases separated the two germline ends. The CDR3 loop spans 13 amino acids. Here the CDR3 DNA reads TGTGCCAGCAGTGGGGTAGGGGATCAGCCCCAGCATTTT. It translates to CASSGVGDQPQHF.

The chain employs TRBV27 and TRBJ2-7; 12 bases are a match to TRBD1. CDR1 MNHEY and CDR2 SMNVEV come from the germline V gene (reference sequence). Germline trimming cut 1 base from V and 5 bases from J; bases unmatched to any gene: 3. The CDR3 has 15 amino acids. CDR3: CASSLWGQGAHEQYF. CDR3 coding DNA: TGTGCCAGCAGTTTATGGGGACAGGGGGCCCACGAGCAGTACTTC.

This chain uses TRBV5-1 with TRBJ1-5; 8 bases match TRBD1. CDR3 size: 15 residues. The V gene's germline CDR1 is SGHRS and CDR2 YFSETQ. J was trimmed by 3 bases and V by 4 bases; bases with no gene match: 6. The CDR3 bases are TGCGCCAGCAGCCTATCGGGACAGGTCAATCAGCCCCAGCATTTT. Protein: CASSLSGQVNQPQHF.

The chain carries TRBV6-6 and TRBJ1-5, with 9 positions matching TRBD1. The CDR3 extends over 15 amino acids. J was trimmed by 6 bases and V by 6 bases; bases with no gene match: 9. The germline V gene encodes CDR1 MNHNY and CDR2 SVGAGI (reference sequence). The DNA for the CDR3 is TGTGCCAGCAGGGCGGGACAGGGTAAAGGTCAGCCCCAGCATTTT. Protein: CASRAGQGKGQPQHF.

This clone was seen only a few times. The chain has TRBV15 and TRBJ1-1, with 10 bases fitting TRBD1. J lost 5 bases, V lost 5 bases, and 11 bases had no gene match. Germline V CDR1 and CDR2: LNHNV, YYDKDF (reference sequence). The CDR3 covers 16 residues. The CDR3 sequence: CATSEDRGFIWTEAFF. CDR3 coding DNA: TGTGCCACCAGCGAGGACAGGGGGTTTATCTGGACTGAAGCTTTCTTT.

This clone was counted a few times. The chain has TRBV15 and TRBJ2-5; D is ambiguous. Trimming took off 0 bases at V and 5 bases at J, with 13 bases between the two ends. CDR3 length equals 15 residues. CDR1 and CDR2 (germline): LNHNV, YYDKDF (reference sequence). The CDR3 DNA reads TGTGCCACCAGCAGAGATCTCGACCAAGCGGAGACCCAGTACTTC. Encoded protein: CATSRDLDQAETQYF.

The rearrangement links TRBV6-5 to TRBJ2-1, with D possibly TRBD2 on 5 matching bases. The CDR3 runs to 15 residues. Between the trimmed V and J ends, which lost 7 bases and 0 bases, there was a span of 13 bases. The germline V gene encodes CDR1 MNHEY and CDR2 SVGAGI. For the CDR3, the DNA is TGTGCCAGCACGGCTAGAGGGAACTCCTACAATGAGCAGTTCTTC. Its translation is CASTARGNSYNEQFF.

CDR3 amino acids: CASSPVSGTGGGTDTQYF. CDR3 nucleotides: TGTGCCAGCTCACCAGTGTCGGGGACAGGGGGCGGCACAGATACGCAGTATTTT. The chain has TRBV18 and TRBJ2-3; TRBD1 agrees at 12 bases. V gave up 2 bases and J gave up 1 base; unmatched junction bases: 7. The CDR3 extends over 18 amino acids. The V gene's germline CDR1 is KGHSH and CDR2 LQKENI.

This chain connects TRBV11-2 to TRBJ2-5, with 11 nucleotides matching TRBD1. Germline V gives CDR1 SGHAT, CDR2 FQNNGV. Germline trimming cut 5 bases from V and 4 bases from J; bases unmatched to any gene: 6. The CDR3 runs to 15 residues. CDR3 in DNA: TGTGCCAGCAGCCCCTGGACAGGGGGCGCAGAGACCCAGTACTTC. Translated, it gives CASSPWTGGAETQYF.

As regards this clone: Other DNA sequences in this specimen translate into the identical CDR3. The rearrangement joins TRBV7-2 to TRBJ1-1; weak D call: TRBD1 (6 bases). V lost 5 bases and J 1 base, leaving 8 bases between the germline ends. CDR3 length: 13 residues. The germline V gene has CDR1 SGHTA and CDR2 FQGNSA. This chain's CDR3 is CASSGQRNTEAFF. The DNA of the CDR3 is TGTGCCAGCAGCGGACAGAGGAACACTGAAGCTTTCTTT.